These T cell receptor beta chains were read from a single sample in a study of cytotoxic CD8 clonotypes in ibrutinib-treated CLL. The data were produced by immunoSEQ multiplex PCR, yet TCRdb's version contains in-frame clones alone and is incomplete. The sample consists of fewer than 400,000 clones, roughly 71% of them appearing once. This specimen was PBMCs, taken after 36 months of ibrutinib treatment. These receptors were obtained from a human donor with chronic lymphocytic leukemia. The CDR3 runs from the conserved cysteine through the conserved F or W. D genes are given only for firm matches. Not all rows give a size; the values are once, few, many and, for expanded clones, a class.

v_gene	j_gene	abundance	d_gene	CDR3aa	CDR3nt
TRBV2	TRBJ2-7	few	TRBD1	CASRKAGTGAEQYF	TGTGCCAGCAGGAAAGCCGGGACAGGCGCCGAGCAGTACTTC
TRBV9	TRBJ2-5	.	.	CASSANRNQETQYF	TGTGCCAGCAGCGCCAACCGGAACCAAGAGACCCAGTACTTC
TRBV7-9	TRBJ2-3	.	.	CAMDPGGTDTQYF	TGTGCTATGGATCCAGGGGGCACAGATACGCAGTATTTT
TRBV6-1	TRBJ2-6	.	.	CASSDLYSGANVLTF	TGTGCCAGCAGTGATTTGTACTCTGGGGCCAACGTCCTGACTTTC
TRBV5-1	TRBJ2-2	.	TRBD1	CASSLGDRAFDGELFF	TGCGCCAGCAGCTTGGGGGACAGGGCGTTCGACGGGGAGCTGTTTTTT
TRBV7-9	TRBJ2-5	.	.	CASSPHHFKRGRETQYF	TGTGCCAGCAGCCCTCACCACTTCAAGAGGGGAAGGGAGACCCAGTACTTC
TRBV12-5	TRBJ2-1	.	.	CASGFGVEQFF	TGTGCTAGTGGTTTTGGGGTTGAGCAGTTCTTC
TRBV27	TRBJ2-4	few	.	CASSFRGRDIQYF	TGTGCCAGCAGTTTCAGGGGTAGGGACATTCAGTACTTC
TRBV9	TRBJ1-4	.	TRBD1	CASSPTGGNEKLFF	TGTGCCAGCAGCCCGACAGGGGGTAATGAAAAACTGTTTTTT
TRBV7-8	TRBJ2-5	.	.	CASSLRQLSQETQYF	TGTGCCAGCAGCCTACGACAGTTGAGCCAAGAGACCCAGTACTTC
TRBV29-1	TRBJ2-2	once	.	CSGNGNTGELFF	TGCAGTGGTAACGGGAACACCGGGGAGCTGTTTTTT
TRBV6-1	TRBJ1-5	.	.	CASSVGWNQPQHF	TGTGCCAGCAGTGTTGGGTGGAATCAGCCCCAGCATTTT
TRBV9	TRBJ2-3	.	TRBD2	CASLPTLPGLAPDTQYF	TGTGCCAGCCTCCCTACTCTACCGGGACTAGCTCCAGATACGCAGTATTTT
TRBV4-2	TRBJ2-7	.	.	CASSQGGGVYEQYF	TGTGCCAGCAGCCAAGGGGGGGGCGTCTACGAGCAGTACTTC
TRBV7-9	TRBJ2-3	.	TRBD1	CASSFLQGDTQYF	TGTGCCAGCAGCTTCCTACAGGGGGATACGCAGTATTTT
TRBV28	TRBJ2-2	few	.	CASSLNTGELFF	TGTGCCAGCAGCCTCAACACCGGGGAGCTGTTTTTT
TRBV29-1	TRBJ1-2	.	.	CSVVWGARYGYTF	TGCAGCGTTGTATGGGGGGCGCGTTATGGCTACACCTTC
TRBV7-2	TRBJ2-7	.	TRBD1	CASRSGLGTGYYEQYF	TGTGCCAGCAGATCCGGTCTAGGGACAGGGTACTACGAGCAGTACTTC
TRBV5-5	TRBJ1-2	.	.	CASSLAVGDYGYTF	TGTGCCAGCAGCTTGGCCGTCGGAGACTATGGCTACACCTTC
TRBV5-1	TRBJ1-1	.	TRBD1	CASSWGQGNTEAFF	TGCGCCAGCAGCTGGGGACAGGGGAACACTGAAGCTTTCTTT
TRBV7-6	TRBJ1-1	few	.	CASSLELGEMNTEAFF	TGTGCCAGCAGCTTGGAATTGGGCGAGATGAACACTGAAGCTTTCTTT
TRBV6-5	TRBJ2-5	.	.	CASSYLGGTQYF	TGTGCCAGCAGCTACCTTGGGGGGACCCAGTACTTC
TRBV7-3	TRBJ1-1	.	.	CASSPTLVWADRRGGCVTEAFF	TGTGCCAGCAGCCCGACGCTCGTGTGGGCGGATAGGCGAGGGGGTTGTGTCACTGAAGCTTTCTTT
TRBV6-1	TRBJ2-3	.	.	CASSEQKWNTQYF	TGTGCCAGCAGTGAACAAAAATGGAATACGCAGTATTTT
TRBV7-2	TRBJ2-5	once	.	CASSSQGSRQETQYF	TGTGCCAGCAGCTCACAGGGCTCGCGACAAGAGACCCAGTACTTC
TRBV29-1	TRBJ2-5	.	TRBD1	CSVPTGGVETQYF	TGCAGCGTCCCGACAGGGGGCGTTGAGACCCAGTACTTC
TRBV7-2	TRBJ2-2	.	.	CASSKQGGTGELFF	TGTGCCAGCAGCAAACAGGGTGGCACCGGGGAGCTGTTTTTT
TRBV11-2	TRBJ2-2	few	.	CASSPPNTGELFF	TGTGCCAGCAGCCCCCCTAACACCGGGGAGCTGTTTTTT
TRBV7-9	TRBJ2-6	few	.	CASSTRGEAVHSGANVLTF	TGTGCCAGCAGCACTAGGGGTGAAGCGGTTCACTCTGGGGCCAACGTCCTGACTTTC
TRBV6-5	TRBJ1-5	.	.	CASSLQGIDQPQHF	TGTGCCAGCAGCTTGCAAGGGATAGATCAGCCCCAGCATTTT
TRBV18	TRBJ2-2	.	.	CASSPPNGGVTGELFF	TGTGCCAGCTCACCACCAAACGGAGGGGTCACCGGGGAGCTGTTTTTT
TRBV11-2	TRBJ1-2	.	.	CASSLDWTAYGYTF	TGTGCCAGCAGCTTAGATTGGACGGCCTATGGCTACACCTTC
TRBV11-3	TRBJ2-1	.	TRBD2	CASSLVASGGRQFF	TGTGCCAGCAGCTTAGTAGCGTCGGGCGGGAGGCAGTTCTTC
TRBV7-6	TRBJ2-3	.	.	CASSLSRDTQYF	TGTGCCAGCAGCCTCAGTAGGGATACGCAGTATTTT
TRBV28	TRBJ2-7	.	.	CASRPGPSYEQYF	TGTGCCAGCAGGCCGGGACCGTCGTACGAGCAGTACTTC
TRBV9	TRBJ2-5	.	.	CASSVEGREQETQYF	TGTGCCAGCAGCGTAGAAGGAAGGGAACAAGAGACCCAGTACTTC
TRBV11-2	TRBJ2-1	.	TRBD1	CASSRLGQGLENEQFF	TGTGCCAGCAGCCGCTTGGGACAGGGCCTTGAAAATGAGCAGTTCTTC
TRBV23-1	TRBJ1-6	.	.	CAGVGGEYNSPLHF	TGCGCAGGCGTGGGGGGCGAGTATAATTCACCCCTCCACTTT
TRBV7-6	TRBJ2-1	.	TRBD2	CASSQQRGGLYEQFF	TGTGCCAGCAGCCAACAGCGGGGGGGCCTGTATGAGCAGTTCTTC